Sequencing of this T cell receptor beta chain was carried out in a study of shared clonotypes between healthy human individuals. Study as a whole: Donors were a couple of women and three men aged 18 to 49. Per donor, three plates held CD4 naive cells, three held CD4 memory, two held CD8 naive and one held CD8 memory.

CD8 cells classed as naive were CD45RO-negative and positively selected for CCR7, excluding terminally differentiated effector memory CD45RA+ cells. To note about this clone: Its antigen remains unknown.

Germline values: CDR1 SGHTA, CDR2 FQGNSA. The CDR3 runs 13 residues. The V and J ends lost 1 base and 8 bases respectively, with 11 bases between them. Broader study findings: Depth was large, yet rarefaction showed that sorted-subset sequencing was incomplete. The donor pool, a small one, limited the genetic and exposure-history diversity represented.

Method: immunoSEQ multiplex PCR; TCRdb's copy keeps in-frame clones and lacks some. This sample has about 820,000 clones, with over 90% found just once. This clonotype was obtained from a young man in good health. The genes are TRBV7-2 and TRBJ1-2; D not resolved. Sequencing input: naive CD8+ T cells sorted from blood. The CDR3 nucleotides read TGTGCCAGCAGCTTAGAGGGTGCTTACGGCTACACCTTC. Translating it yields CASSLEGAYGYTF.